This TCR beta chain was identified in a study of cytomegalovirus exposure and HLA in healthy donors. Study findings and constraints: Presence/absence analyses assumed roughly uniform sequencing depth across donors, which may not hold.

The study ran its PCR with 60 Vbeta and 13 Jbeta primers. As handled by the study authors: A follow-up analysis tallied some 80 million unique TCR beta chains, roughly 11 million shared. The repertoire was sequenced with immunoSEQ multiplex PCR; TCRdb's copy has only in-frame clones and lacks some. For V, J and clone size, that table is used; D and trimming come from the DNA. The data contain 130,000 to 150,000 clones, about 74% of them singletons. Points on this clone: The antigen is undetermined.

V trimming: 1 base; J trimming: 4 bases; junction bases outside the gene matches: 6. The CDR3 sequence is 16 residues long. Germline-derived CDR1 and CDR2 are MGHRA and YSYEKL. This sequence originates from a woman aged 45-60 years in good health and CMV-seronegative. The rearrangement joins TRBV4-1 to TRBJ1-5; 8 positions match TRBD1. Sequences were obtained from PBMCs. In nucleotides, the CDR3 is TGCGCCAGCAGCCAAGTAGCAGGGGGCCGAAATCAGCCCCAGCATTTT. Translation: CASSQVAGGRNQPQHF.